Included here is one T cell receptor (beta chain) sequence, with context. This sample was included in a study of cytotoxic CD8 clonotypes in ibrutinib-treated CLL. Produced via immunoSEQ multiplex PCR; TCRdb's table is partial and in-frame only. The sample yields 150,000 to 250,000 clones, over 60% seen once. Germline CDR1 and CDR2: SEHNR and FQNEAQ (reference sequence). V was trimmed by 5 bases and J by 7 bases, leaving 15 bases between them. The CDR3 sequence is 13 residues long. Sequenced here: PBMCs, sampled after 24 months of ibrutinib treatment. The sequence derives from a human donor with chronic lymphocytic leukemia. The V call is TRBV7-9, the J call TRBJ2-7, with a weak D call TRBD2 (5 bases). In nucleotides, the CDR3 is TGTGCCAGCAGCCCATATGCTGGGGAGGAGCAGTACTTC. This sequence encodes CASSPYAGEEQYF.